What follows describes a single T cell receptor (beta chain). Germline-derived CDR1 and CDR2 are GTSNPN and SVGIG (reference sequence). V lost 2 bases, J lost 2 bases, and 9 bases lay in between. This CDR3 has 13 residues. This entry is derived from a study of CD8+ T cells in alopecia areata. Reverse transcription of extracted RNA yielded cDNA, which provided the sequencing template. Sequencing used immunoSEQ multiplex PCR; TCRdb keeps in-frame clones, though not all of them. The sample has 150,000 to 200,000 clones, around 71% seen once. The specimen comprised CD8+ T cells sorted from blood, sampled at week 0. This chain links TRBV30 with TRBJ1-1; maybe TRBD1 (5 bases). This receptor was taken from a human donor with alopecia areata. The CDR3 here is CAWSRGDNTEAFF. Here the CDR3 DNA reads TGTGCCTGGAGTAGGGGAGACAACACTGAAGCTTTCTTT.